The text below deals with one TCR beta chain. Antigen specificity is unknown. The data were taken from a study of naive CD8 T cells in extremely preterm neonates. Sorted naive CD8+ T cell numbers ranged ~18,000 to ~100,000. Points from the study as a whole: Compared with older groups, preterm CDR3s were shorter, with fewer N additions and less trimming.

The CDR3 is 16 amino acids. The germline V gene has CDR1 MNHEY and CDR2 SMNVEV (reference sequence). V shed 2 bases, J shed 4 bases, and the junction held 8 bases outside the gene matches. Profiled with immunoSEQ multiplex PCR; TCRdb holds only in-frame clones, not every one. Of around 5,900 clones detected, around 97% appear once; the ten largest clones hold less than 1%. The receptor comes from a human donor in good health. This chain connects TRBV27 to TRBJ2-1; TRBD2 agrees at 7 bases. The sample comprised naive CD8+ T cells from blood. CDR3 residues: CASSLLVASGYNEQFF. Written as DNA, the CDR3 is TGTGCCAGCAGTTTACTTGTGGCTAGCGGTTACAATGAGCAGTTCTTC.